These 30 T cell receptor beta chains came from one sample sequenced in a study of metastatic and nonmetastatic thyroid tumors. The entire patient cohort was treatment-naive prior to thyroid surgery. TCRdb recomputed clones from the PCR reads via MiXCR. The sample consists of about 18,000 clones, 34% of them appearing once. Sequencing was performed on tumor tissue. All receptors derive from a female donor with papillary thyroid cancer or a benign thyroid nodule (not recorded which). Some clones in this sample may be carry-over from other donors' samples.

This clone was observed at least ten times. A single base separates this from a much larger clone, so it may be a read error. At the DNA level, this CDR3 is encoded by other sequences in the same sample as well. This chain links TRBV28 with TRBJ2-2, with D perhaps matching TRBD1 or TRBD2 (6 bases each). Looked up from germline, CDR1 is MDHEN and CDR2 is SYDVKM. V was shortened by 6 bases and J by 0 bases, with 17 bases between the two germline ends. CDR3 length equals 17 residues. The CDR3 spells CASRPRGGPTNTGELFF. The DNA of the CDR3 is TGTGCCAGCAGACCTCGTGGGGGGCCCACGAACACCGGGGAGCTGTTTTTT.

This clone is medium-sized by share. The chain joins TRBV15 to TRBJ1-2, with D possibly TRBD1 on 6 matching bases. This CDR3 comprises 12 residues. Trimming pared 8 bases from V and 4 bases from J, leaving 11 bases between. Germline CDR1 reads LNHNV; CDR2 reads YYDKDF (reference sequence). Here the CDR3 DNA reads TGTGCCACCGGGGGGCCCTTCTATGGCTACACCTTC. It specifies CATGGPFYGYTF.

V and J are TRBV5-5 and TRBJ2-7; D might be TRBD2 (6 bases). The CDR3 extends over 16 amino acids. Germline CDR1 SGHKS, CDR2 YYEKEE (reference sequence). V shed 0 bases and J shed 7 bases, with 20 bases lying between them. The CDR3 region has the DNA TGTGCCAGCAGCTTGGAGTTAGCTGGGGTTCGGGAGGAGCAGTACTTC. As protein: CASSLELAGVREEQYF. Complete variable domain (other parts from reference TRBV5-5 and TRBJ2-7): DAGVTQSPTHLIKTRGQQVTLRCSPISGHKSVSWYQQVLGQGPQFIFQYYEKEERGRGNFPDRFSARQFPNYSSELNVNALLLGDSALYLCASSLELAGVREEQYFGPGTRLTVT.

This chain uses TRBV19 with TRBJ1-1, with 7 bases identical to TRBD1. The germline V gene encodes CDR1 LNHDA and CDR2 SQIVND (reference sequence). Trimming took 6 bases from V and 6 from J; bases not matched to a gene: 7. The CDR3 covers 13 residues. CDR3 DNA: TGTGCCAGTAGGGACAGGATGGGGGCTGAAGCTTTCTTT. Protein product: CASRDRMGAEAFF.

This clone was seen a single time. The same CDR3 is also encoded by other DNA sequences in this sample. The chain recombines TRBV28 with TRBJ2-7; D gene uncertain. Trimming removed 5 bases at V and 1 base at J, with 15 bases between. Germline CDR1 is MDHEN and CDR2 is SYDVKM. The CDR3 consists of 15 residues. The chain's CDR3 is CASSPHAGVSYEQYF. CDR3 bases: TGTGCCAGCAGTCCTCATGCAGGTGTTTCCTACGAGCAGTACTTC.

The genes are TRBV5-1 and TRBJ2-7; D is undetermined. Germline V CDR1 and CDR2: SGHRS, YFSETQ. This CDR3 contains 15 residues. With 4 bases removed from V and 1 base from J, the gap between germline ends came to 15 bases. CDR3 sequence reads: CASSVTGFPSYEQYF. CDR3 DNA sequence: TGCGCCAGCAGCGTAACCGGGTTCCCGTCCTACGAGCAGTACTTC.

This clone has ten or more counts. Germline is not matched at one junction end, which may reflect a read error. Additional DNA sequences in this sample encode the identical CDR3. The rearrangement uses TRBV5-1 and TRBJ1-4; D perhaps matches TRBD1 (6 bases). Germline CDR1 and CDR2: SGHRS and YFSETQ. The CDR3 contains 14 residues. Written as DNA, the CDR3 is TGCGCCAGCAGCTTGGGGGACACTAATGAGAAACTGTTTTTT. Translating gives CASSLGDTNEKLFF.

Relative to its sample, this clone is medium-sized. This sequence joins TRBV2 and TRBJ2-5, with D possibly TRBD2 on 6 matching bases. The CDR3 contains 14 residues. Per the germline V gene, CDR1 is SNHLY and CDR2 is FYNNEI. Trimming removed 10 bases at V and 1 base at J, with 16 bases between. In DNA, the CDR3 is TGTGCCACGACTAGATTGGAGGCCCAAGAGACCCAGTACTTC. Residues: CATTRLEAQETQYF. The full variable domain, completed using reference TRBV2 and TRBJ2-5, is EPEVTQTPSHQVTQMGQEVILRCVPISNHLYFYWYRQILGQKVEFLVSFYNNEISEKSEIFDDQFSVERPDGSNFTLKIRSTKLEDSAMYFCATTRLEAQETQYFGPGTRLLVL.

By share, this clone counts as medium-sized. Other DNA sequences within the sample encode an identical CDR3. V is TRBV6-1 and J is TRBJ1-1; no clear D gene. Trimming pared 1 base from V and 0 bases from J, leaving 9 bases between. Germline V gene lookup returns CDR1 MNHNS and CDR2 SASEGT. There are 15 residues in the CDR3. CDR3 loop: CASSEVVAMNTEAFF. CDR3 sequence (DNA): TGTGCCAGCAGTGAAGTCGTAGCTATGAACACTGAAGCTTTCTTT.

The chain recombines TRBV18 with TRBJ2-6; the D is unclear. This CDR3 spans 14 amino acids. Germline assignment: CDR1 KGHSH and CDR2 LQKENI. V was trimmed by 4 bases and J by 0 bases, leaving 4 bases between them. For the CDR3, the DNA is TGTGCCAGCTCACTAGGCTCTGGGGCCAACGTCCTGACTTTC. Its translation is CASSLGSGANVLTF.

This clone occurred many times. The junction shows a germline mismatch at one end, possibly a read error. This rearrangement joins TRBV5-4 to TRBJ1-1, with D possibly TRBD1 on 5 matching bases. The germline V gene has CDR1 SGHNT and CDR2 YYREEE (reference sequence). The CDR3 has 14 residues. CDR3 nucleotides: TGTGCCAGCAGCCTTTGGGGGTTTGGCACTAAAGCTTTCTTT. Translated, it gives CASSLWGFGTKAFF.

This clone was seen only a few times. The CDR3 DNA is TGTGCCACCTTCGGACAGGGAAATACAAATGAGCAGTTCTTC. Protein sequence: CATFGQGNTNEQFF. The V and J genes are TRBV27 and TRBJ2-1, with 8 bases lining up with TRBD1. This CDR3 comprises 14 residues. In germline, CDR1 is MNHEY, CDR2 SMNVEV (reference sequence). V lost 10 bases to trimming and J lost 7 bases; unmatched junction nucleotides: 12.

The rearrangement uses TRBV6-1 and TRBJ1-1; 7 positions agree with TRBD1. V shed 6 bases and J 5 bases; nucleotides not matched to a gene: 9. Germline CDR1 is MNHNS and CDR2 is SASEGT. The CDR3 is 14 residues long. The CDR3 spells CASSPKQGTTEAFF. In DNA form, the CDR3 reads TGTGCCAGCAGCCCTAAACAGGGGACGACTGAAGCTTTCTTT.

Judged by abundance, this clone is medium-sized. J is TRBJ1-4 and V is TRBV20-1, with D possibly matching TRBD1 (6 bases). CDR3 size: 14 residues. V gave up 0 bases and J gave up 4 bases, with 9 bases separating them. Germline V CDR1 and CDR2: DFQATT, SNEGSKA (reference sequence). The DNA for the CDR3 is TGCAGTGCTAGAGAGGACAGAATTAATGAAAAACTGTTTTTT. It yields the protein CSAREDRINEKLFF.

This clone came up once. The chain carries TRBV7-2 and TRBJ2-1, with 13 bases aligning to TRBD2. Unmatched junction bases numbered 13, after V lost 4 bases and J lost 4 bases. The CDR3 sequence is 19 residues long. Germline CDR1 reads SGHTA; CDR2 reads FQGNSA. The CDR3 nucleotides read TGTGCCAGCAGCTACGGACTAGCGGGAGCCGCCAAATCTTACAATGAGCAGTTCTTC. Residues: CASSYGLAGAAKSYNEQFF.

The chain combines TRBV11-2 with TRBJ1-1, with TRBD1 matching 7 bases. Germline V CDR1 and CDR2: SGHAT, FQNNGV. The CDR3 consists of 13 residues. The ends lost 3 bases at V and 7 bases at J; junction bases unmatched: 5. For the CDR3, the DNA is TGTGCCAGCAGCTTCCCAGGGGGGTTTGAAGCTTTCTTT. This translates into CASSFPGGFEAFF.

This clone was found many times. The rearrangement links TRBV3-1 to TRBJ2-1; TRBD2 agrees at 8 bases. Germline loops: CDR1 LGHDT, CDR2 YNNKEL (reference sequence). Losses at the gene ends were 4 bases for V and 0 bases for J; bases not matched to a gene: 5. The CDR3 is 16 amino acids. In DNA form, the CDR3 reads TGTGCCAGCAGCCTCTTCACTAGCGGCTCCTACAATGAGCAGTTCTTC. Encoded protein: CASSLFTSGSYNEQFF.

The sample holds many counts of this clone. The V call is TRBV19, the J call TRBJ2-7; no clear D gene. V was clipped by 1 base and J by 9 bases, with 10 bases between them. This CDR3 contains 12 residues. Germline V gene lookup returns CDR1 LNHDA and CDR2 SQIVND (reference sequence). In DNA, the CDR3 is TGTGCCAGTAGTATAGGAGGCCACGCGCAGTACTTC. Its protein product is CASSIGGHAQYF.

The sample holds a few counts of this clone. CDR3 DNA sequence: TGTGCCAGCAGTTTAGGGATGGGAGCAGATACGCAGTATTTT. It specifies CASSLGMGADTQYF. The chain links TRBV28 to TRBJ2-3; D possibly corresponds to TRBD2 (5 bases). CDR1 is MDHEN and CDR2 is SYDVKM in the germline V gene. Trimming cost V 2 bases and J 4 bases, with 10 bases left between them. The CDR3 is 14 residues long.

The chain carries TRBV20-1 and TRBJ1-2; D may be TRBD1 (6 bases). V was clipped by 0 bases and J by 2 bases, with 13 bases between them. Germline V gene data show CDR1 as DFQATT and CDR2 as SNEGSKA (reference sequence). This CDR3 has 15 amino acids. This chain's CDR3 is CSARDSQGQNYGYTF. CDR3 coding DNA: TGCAGTGCTAGAGATAGCCAGGGGCAAAACTATGGCTACACCTTC.

The chain couples TRBV6-6 to TRBJ1-3, with D possibly being TRBD1 (5 bases). The V gene lost 3 bases and the J gene lost 0 bases, with 9 bases spanning the gap. This CDR3 region has 15 residues. Germline assignment: CDR1 MNHNY and CDR2 SVGAGI (reference sequence). The CDR3 sequence: CASSYIGGSGNTIYF. CDR3 in DNA: TGTGCCAGCAGTTATATCGGGGGCTCTGGAAACACCATATATTTT.

The gene calls are TRBV20-1 and TRBJ2-6, with 8 bases fitting TRBD1. The CDR3 has 16 amino acids. CDR1 and CDR2 (germline): DFQATT, SNEGSKA (reference sequence). The ends lost 3 bases at V and 0 bases at J; junction bases unmatched: 4. The CDR3 DNA reads TGCAGTGCTAGGAGGACAGGGCTCTCTGGGGCCAACGTCCTGACTTTC. Translating it yields CSARRTGLSGANVLTF.

The chain carries TRBV20-1 and TRBJ1-5; D is ambiguous. V was pared by 1 base and J by 6 bases, with 4 bases between. Germline V lookup: CDR1 DFQATT, CDR2 SNEGSKA (reference sequence). This CDR3 is built from 11 residues. The CDR3 nucleotides are TGCAGTGCTAGAGTCGGTCAGCCCCAGCATTTT. It specifies CSARVGQPQHF.

The rearrangement uses TRBV9 and TRBJ1-2, with 7 positions matching TRBD1. The CDR3 runs to 15 residues. The germline gives CDR1 SGDLS, CDR2 YYNGEE. V was clipped by 0 bases and J by 1 base; unmatched bases: 3. The CDR3 nucleotides are TGTGCCAGCAGCGTAGGACAGGGACTTAACTATGGCTACACCTTC. Amino acid sequence: CASSVGQGLNYGYTF.

A few counts support this clone. The V and J genes are TRBV6-1 and TRBJ1-5; 7 nucleotides align to TRBD1. From germline, CDR1 is MNHNS and CDR2 SASEGT. With 2 bases clipped from V and 0 bases from J, the junction kept 7 bases outside the gene matches. This CDR3 has 17 residues. The CDR3: CASSEPGQTYSNQPQHF. The CDR3 DNA reads TGTGCCAGCAGTGAACCGGGACAGACTTATAGCAATCAGCCCCAGCATTTT.

This sequence joins TRBV5-1 and TRBJ2-1; TRBD2 agrees at 12 bases. With V trimmed by 1 base and J by 4 bases, 3 bases remained unmatched. Germline V gives CDR1 SGHRS, CDR2 YFSETQ. The CDR3 extends over 16 amino acids. This CDR3 is CASSLTSGGSYNEQFF. CDR3 nucleotide sequence: TGCGCCAGCAGCTTGACTAGCGGGGGGTCTTACAATGAGCAGTTCTTC.

The V call is TRBV19, the J call TRBJ1-1, with unresolved D. Looked up from germline, CDR1 is LNHDA and CDR2 is SQIVND (reference sequence). V gave up 3 bases and J gave up 2 bases, with 10 bases separating them. The CDR3 covers 14 residues. This CDR3 is CASSIFASNTEAFF. Here the CDR3 DNA reads TGTGCCAGTAGTATTTTCGCAAGTAACACTGAAGCTTTCTTT.

This clone is termed large (0.1 to 1%). The J gene is TRBJ1-1, the V gene TRBV30; 9 bases match TRBD1. This CDR3 is 13 amino acids long. With 0 bases clipped from V and 10 bases from J, the junction kept 6 bases outside the gene matches. In germline, CDR1 is GTSNPN, CDR2 SVGIG (reference sequence). CDR3 amino acids: CAWSVYPDRGAFF. Here the CDR3 DNA reads TGTGCCTGGAGTGTATATCCGGACAGGGGAGCTTTCTTT.

V usage is TRBV14 and J usage is TRBJ2-7, with D possibly called TRBD1 or TRBD2 (5 bases each). The germline CDR1 and CDR2 sequences are SGHDN and FVKESK. The CDR3 is 15 residues long. Trimming removed 3 bases at V and 0 bases at J, with 12 bases between. The CDR3 bases are TGTGCCAGCAGCCACTGGGACGCCAACTCCTACGAGCAGTACTTC. Protein: CASSHWDANSYEQYF.

This clone was observed a few times. This chain connects TRBV20-1 to TRBJ1-6; TRBD1 agrees at 7 bases. The CDR3 totals 14 residues. J was trimmed by 9 bases and V by 3 bases; bases with no gene match: 8. Germline values: CDR1 DFQATT, CDR2 SNEGSKA (reference sequence). Written as DNA, the CDR3 is TGCAGTGCTAGGGGACAGCTGGGCCGTTCACCCCTCCACTTT. Translated: CSARGQLGRSPLHF.